This T cell receptor (beta chain) was identified in a study of cytomegalovirus exposure and HLA in healthy donors. PCR was performed using 60 Vbeta and 13 Jbeta primers. Clones were sequenced by immunoSEQ multiplex PCR, and TCRdb holds only the in-frame ones, with some missing. The sample's table shows 87,000 or so clones. Study-wide points: Among CMV-associated TCR beta chains, most appeared HLA-restricted in a later analysis. In a later analysis, compared with equally common non-associated chains, HLA-associated beta chains were more expanded.

As regards this clone: Antigen unknown.

CDR3 length equals 17 residues. The ends lost 0 bases at V and 6 bases at J; junction bases unmatched: 7. The V gene's germline CDR1 is LGHNA and CDR2 YNFKEQ. The clonotype was recovered from a man aged 45 to 65 in good health and CMV-seropositive. Sequenced sample: PBMCs. This chain links TRBV4-2 with TRBJ2-1, with 11 nucleotides matching TRBD2. CDR3 DNA: TGTGCCAGCAGCCAAGAAGGGCTAGCGGGAGGCGTCAATGAGCAGTTCTTC. It is translated as CASSQEGLAGGVNEQFF.